What follows is one T cell receptor beta chain and its context. This sample stems from a study of blood T cell repertoires in COVID-19. Study information: T cells, B-cell-depleted T cells, or PBMCs provided the cDNA or gDNA that served as material.

CDR1 and CDR2 (germline): SEHNR, FQNEAQ (reference sequence). The germline V and J ends were trimmed by 5 bases and 8 bases, with 18 bases remaining between them. The length of the CDR3 is 15 residues. Per the authors' pipeline: Estimates of nucleated cell counts were drawn from the amplification of reference gene primers. This table comes from immunoSEQ multiplex PCR, and its TCRdb copy is limited to in-frame clones, with some not included. V and J calls and clone size are copied from that table; D and trimming were computed from the DNA. The sample lists 150,000 to 200,000 clones, approximately 88% occurring once.

V and J are TRBV7-9 and TRBJ1-4; D is possibly TRBD1 (6 bases). The sequencing sample was made of peripheral blood. The sequence was obtained from a woman older than 75 with active or convalescent COVID-19. The CDR3 is CASSPPQGSLEKLFF. Written as DNA, the CDR3 is TGTGCCAGCAGCCCTCCACAGGGCTCCCTCGAAAAACTGTTTTTT.